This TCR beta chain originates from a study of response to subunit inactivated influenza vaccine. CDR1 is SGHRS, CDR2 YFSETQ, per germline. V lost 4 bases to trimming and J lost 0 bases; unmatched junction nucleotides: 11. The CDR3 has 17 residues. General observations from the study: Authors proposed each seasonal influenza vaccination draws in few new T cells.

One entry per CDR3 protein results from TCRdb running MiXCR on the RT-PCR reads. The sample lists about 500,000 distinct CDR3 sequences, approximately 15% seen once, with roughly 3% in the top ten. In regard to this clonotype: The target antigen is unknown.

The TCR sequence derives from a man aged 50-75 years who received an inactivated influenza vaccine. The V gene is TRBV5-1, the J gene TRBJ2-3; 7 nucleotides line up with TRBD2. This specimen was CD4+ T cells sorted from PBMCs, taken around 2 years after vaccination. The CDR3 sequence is CASSPYGRDYSTDTQYF. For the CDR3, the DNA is TGCGCCAGCAGCCCTTACGGTCGGGACTATAGCACAGATACGCAGTATTTT.